This T cell receptor (beta chain) was observed in a study of identical twins. Notes on the study in general: Compared with models, monozygotic twins showed more out-of-frame TCR alpha sharing. Researchers reported weaker excess twin sharing in beta out-of-frame sequences.

TCRdb itself ran the 5' RACE reads through MiXCR, one entry per CDR3 protein. Of over 600,000 distinct CDR3 sequences in the sample, roughly 20% are singletons; the top ten hold roughly 4.3%. This clonotype was seen a few times. Its target is not known. This CDR3 is built from 18 residues. CDR1 is LGHNA and CDR2 is YSLEER in the germline V gene. Between the trimmed V and J ends, which lost 6 bases and 5 bases, there was a span of 27 bases. Separately, the same data were catalogued under a study of T cells expressing NK-cell markers.

The sequencing input was PBMCs. The chain couples TRBV4-3 to TRBJ2-3; D possibly matches TRBD1 or TRBD2 (6 bases each). This clonotype was obtained from a woman aged 18-29 years in good health. The CDR3 loop reads CASRKSTRTAYGGDTQYF. For the CDR3, the DNA is TGCGCCAGCAGGAAGTCGACCCGGACAGCCTACGGGGGAGATACGCAGTATTTT.